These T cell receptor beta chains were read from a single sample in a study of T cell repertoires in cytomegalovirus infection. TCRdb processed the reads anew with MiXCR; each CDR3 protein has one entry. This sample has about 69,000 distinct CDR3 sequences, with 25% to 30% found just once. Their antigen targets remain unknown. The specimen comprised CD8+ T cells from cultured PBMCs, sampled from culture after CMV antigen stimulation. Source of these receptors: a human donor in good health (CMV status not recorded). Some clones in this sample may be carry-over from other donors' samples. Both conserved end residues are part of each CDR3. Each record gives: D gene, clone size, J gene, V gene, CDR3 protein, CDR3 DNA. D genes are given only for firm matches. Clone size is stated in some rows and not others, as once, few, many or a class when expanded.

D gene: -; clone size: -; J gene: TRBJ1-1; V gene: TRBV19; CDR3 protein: CATSFGAGNEAFF; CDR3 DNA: TGTGCCACCTCCTTTGGGGCAGGAAATGAAGCTTTCTTT
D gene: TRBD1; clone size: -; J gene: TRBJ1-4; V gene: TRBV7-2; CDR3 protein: CASSRPDRGEKLFF; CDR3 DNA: TGTGCCAGCAGCCGACCGGACAGGGGGGAAAAACTGTTTTTT
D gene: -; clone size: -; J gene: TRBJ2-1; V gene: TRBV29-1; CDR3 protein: CSVGILRGALSNYNEQFF; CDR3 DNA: TGCAGCGTTGGTATACTAAGAGGGGCCCTCTCAAACTACAATGAGCAGTTCTTC
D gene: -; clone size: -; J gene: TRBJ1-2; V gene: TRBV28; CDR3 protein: CASSLQALYGYTF; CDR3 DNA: TGTGCCAGCTCCCTACAGGCGCTCTATGGCTACACCTTC
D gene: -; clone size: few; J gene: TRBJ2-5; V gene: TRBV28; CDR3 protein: CASSFTGIQETQYF; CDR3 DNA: TGTGCCAGCAGTTTCACAGGGATACAAGAGACCCAGTACTTC
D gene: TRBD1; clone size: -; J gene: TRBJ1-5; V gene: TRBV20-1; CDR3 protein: CSARQGVGNQPQHF; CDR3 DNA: TGCAGTGCTCGACAGGGAGTCGGAAATCAGCCCCAGCATTTT
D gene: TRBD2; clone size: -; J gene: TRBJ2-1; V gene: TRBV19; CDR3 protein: CASSTSGSPYNEQFF; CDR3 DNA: TGTGCCAGTAGTACTAGCGGGAGCCCTTACAATGAGCAGTTCTTC
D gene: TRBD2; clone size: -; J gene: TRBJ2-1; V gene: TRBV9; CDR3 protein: CASSVAKASGRYNEQFF; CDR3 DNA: TGTGCCAGCAGCGTAGCTAAGGCTAGCGGGAGATACAATGAGCAGTTCTTC
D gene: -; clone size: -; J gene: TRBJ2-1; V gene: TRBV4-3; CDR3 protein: CASSHGGSNEQFF; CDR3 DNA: TGCGCCAGCAGCCATGGAGGGAGTAATGAGCAGTTCTTC
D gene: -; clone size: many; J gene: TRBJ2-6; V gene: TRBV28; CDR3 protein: CASSQTPGGANVLTF; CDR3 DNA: TGTGCCAGCAGTCAGACCCCCGGAGGGGCCAACGTCCTGACTTTC
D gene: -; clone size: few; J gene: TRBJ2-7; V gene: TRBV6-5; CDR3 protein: CASSYSGRSGSYEQYF; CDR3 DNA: TGTGCCAGCAGTTACTCGGGAAGAAGCGGCTCCTACGAGCAGTACTTC
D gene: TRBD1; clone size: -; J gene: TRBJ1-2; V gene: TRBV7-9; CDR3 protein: CASSSGTGGHGYTF; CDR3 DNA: TGTGCCAGCAGCTCCGGGACAGGGGGCCATGGCTACACCTTC
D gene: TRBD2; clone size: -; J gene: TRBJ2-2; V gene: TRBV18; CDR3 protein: CASSSLSMAGLAGDTGELFF; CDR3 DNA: TGTGCCAGCTCATCTCTTTCTATGGCGGGACTAGCGGGGGACACCGGGGAGCTGTTTTTT
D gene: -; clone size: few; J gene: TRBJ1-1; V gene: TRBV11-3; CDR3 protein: CASSLQGNPEAFF; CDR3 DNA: TGTGCCAGCAGCTTACAGGGGAATCCTGAAGCTTTCTTT
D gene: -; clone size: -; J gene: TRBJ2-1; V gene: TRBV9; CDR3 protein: CASSVALNRDEQFF; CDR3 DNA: TGTGCCAGCAGCGTAGCCCTGAACCGTGATGAGCAGTTCTTC
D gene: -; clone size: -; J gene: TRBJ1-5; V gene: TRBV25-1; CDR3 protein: CASSEYNIEGPQHF; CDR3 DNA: TGTGCCAGCAGTGAATATAACATAGAGGGGCCCCAGCATTTT
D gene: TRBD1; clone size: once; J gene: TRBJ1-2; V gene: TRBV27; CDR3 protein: CASRKGQAVFSGYTF; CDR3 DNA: TGTGCCAGCAGAAAGGGACAGGCGGTTTTTTCTGGCTACACCTTC
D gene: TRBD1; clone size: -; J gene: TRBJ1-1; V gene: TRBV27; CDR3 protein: CASSYTGGTEAFF; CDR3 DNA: TGTGCCAGCTCTTATACAGGGGGCACTGAAGCTTTCTTT
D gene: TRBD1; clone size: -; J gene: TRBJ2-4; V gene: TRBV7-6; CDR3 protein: CASSHRDSLAKNIQYF; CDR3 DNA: TGTGCCAGCAGTCACCGGGACAGTTTAGCCAAAAACATTCAGTACTTC
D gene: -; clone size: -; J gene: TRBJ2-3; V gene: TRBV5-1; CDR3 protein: CASSISWTGVTDTQYF; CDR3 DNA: TGCGCCAGCAGCATATCTTGGACGGGGGTCACAGATACGCAGTATTTT
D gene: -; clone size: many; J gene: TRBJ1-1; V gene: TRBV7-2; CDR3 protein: CASSPNKLPMTEAFF; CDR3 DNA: TGTGCCAGCAGCCCCAATAAGCTCCCTATGACTGAAGCTTTCTTT
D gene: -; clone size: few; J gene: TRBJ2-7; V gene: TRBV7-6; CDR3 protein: CASSQGPSYEQYF; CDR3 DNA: TGTGCCAGCAGCCAGGGGCCGTCCTACGAGCAGTACTTC
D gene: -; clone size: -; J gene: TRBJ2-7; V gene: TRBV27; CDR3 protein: CASSLSGDYEQYF; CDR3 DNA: TGTGCCAGCAGTTTATCAGGGGACTACGAGCAGTACTTC
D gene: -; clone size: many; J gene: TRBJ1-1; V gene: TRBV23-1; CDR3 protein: CASSDPVRNTEAFF; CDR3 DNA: TGCGCCAGCAGTGACCCGGTCAGGAACACTGAAGCTTTCTTT
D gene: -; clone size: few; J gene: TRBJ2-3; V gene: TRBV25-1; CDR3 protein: CASSEYEGDYTDTQYF; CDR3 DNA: TGTGCCAGCAGTGAATACGAGGGGGACTACACAGATACGCAGTATTTT
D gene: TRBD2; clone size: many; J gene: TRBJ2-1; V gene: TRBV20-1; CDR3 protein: CSASEQREGYSSYNEQFF; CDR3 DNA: TGCAGTGCTAGTGAACAGCGGGAGGGTTATAGCTCCTACAATGAGCAGTTCTTC
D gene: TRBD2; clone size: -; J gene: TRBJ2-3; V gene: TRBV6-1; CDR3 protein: CASSSPSSGRARDTQYF; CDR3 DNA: TGTGCCAGCAGTTCCCCTTCTAGCGGGAGGGCCAGGGATACGCAGTATTTT
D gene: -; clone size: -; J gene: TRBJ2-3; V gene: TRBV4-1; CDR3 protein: CASSQDNDPTDTQYF; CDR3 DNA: TGCGCCAGCAGCCAAGACAACGACCCCACAGATACGCAGTATTTT
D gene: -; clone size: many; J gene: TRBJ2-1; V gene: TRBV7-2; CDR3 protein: CASSDRGNEQFF; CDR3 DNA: TGTGCCAGCAGCGACCGCGGCAATGAGCAGTTCTTC
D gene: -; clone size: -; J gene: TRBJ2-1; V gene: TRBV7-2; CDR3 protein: CASSLKRALNNEQFF; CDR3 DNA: TGTGCCAGCAGCTTAAAGAGGGCCCTCAACAATGAGCAGTTCTTC
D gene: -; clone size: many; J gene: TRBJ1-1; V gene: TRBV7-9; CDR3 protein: CASSLMGGSYTEAFF; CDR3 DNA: TGTGCCAGCAGCTTGATGGGGGGCTCGTACACTGAAGCTTTCTTT
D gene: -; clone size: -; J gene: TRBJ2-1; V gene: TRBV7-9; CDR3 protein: CASSLARLHPNPYNEQFF; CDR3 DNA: TGTGCCAGCAGCTTAGCGCGTCTACACCCAAATCCCTACAATGAGCAGTTCTTC
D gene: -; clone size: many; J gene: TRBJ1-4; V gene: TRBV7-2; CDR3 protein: CASSLMGRFNEKLFF; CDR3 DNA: TGTGCCAGCAGCCTCATGGGCAGGTTTAATGAAAAACTGTTTTTT
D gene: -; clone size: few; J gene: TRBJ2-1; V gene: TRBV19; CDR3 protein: CASSIRSYNEQFF; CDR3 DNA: TGTGCCAGTAGTATCCGCAGCTACAATGAGCAGTTCTTC
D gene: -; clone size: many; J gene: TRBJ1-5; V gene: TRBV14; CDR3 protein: CASSEGINQPQHF; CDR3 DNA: TGTGCCAGCAGCGAAGGAATCAATCAGCCCCAGCATTTT
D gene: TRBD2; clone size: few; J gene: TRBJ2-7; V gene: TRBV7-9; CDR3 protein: CASSSNPLAGAYEQYF; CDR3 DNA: TGTGCCAGCAGCTCCAATCCATTAGCGGGAGCCTACGAGCAGTACTTC
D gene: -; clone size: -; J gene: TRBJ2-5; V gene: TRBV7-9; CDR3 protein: CASSDRVAEGETQYF; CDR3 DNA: TGTGCCAGCAGCGACCGGGTCGCCGAAGGAGAGACCCAGTACTTC
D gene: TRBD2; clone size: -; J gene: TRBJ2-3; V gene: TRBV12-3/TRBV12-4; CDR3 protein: CASSLLASGRAGDTQYF; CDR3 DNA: TGTGCCAGCAGTTTACTTGCTAGCGGGAGGGCCGGAGATACGCAGTATTTT
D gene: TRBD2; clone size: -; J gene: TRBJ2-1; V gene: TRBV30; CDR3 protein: CAWSVGAGGSWNEQFF; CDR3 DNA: TGTGCCTGGAGTGTAGGAGCGGGAGGCTCATGGAATGAGCAGTTCTTC
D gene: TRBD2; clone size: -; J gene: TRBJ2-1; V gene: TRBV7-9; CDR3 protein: CASSLAQGEAGVFDEQFF; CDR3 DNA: TGTGCCAGCAGCTTAGCGCAAGGAGAAGCGGGAGTGTTCGATGAGCAGTTCTTC
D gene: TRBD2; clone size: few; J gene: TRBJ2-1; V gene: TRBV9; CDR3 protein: CASRGGASGRNEQFF; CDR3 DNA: TGTGCCAGCAGGGGGGGGGCTAGCGGGCGCAATGAGCAGTTCTTC
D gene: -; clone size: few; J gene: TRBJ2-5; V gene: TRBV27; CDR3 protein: CASSPPLGTQYF; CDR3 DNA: TGTGCCAGCAGTCCCCCCTTGGGGACCCAGTACTTC
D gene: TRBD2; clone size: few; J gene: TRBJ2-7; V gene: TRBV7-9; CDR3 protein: CASSSTSGSDEQYF; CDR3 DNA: TGTGCCAGCAGCTCAACTAGCGGCAGCGACGAGCAGTACTTC